This T cell receptor beta chain stems from a study of CD8 T cells in Susac syndrome (dated by TCRdb to between 2018 and 2021). About the investigation overall: Among the Susac syndrome patients who were sequenced, clinically active disease was present in six and clinical remission was observed in roughly 8. At blood withdrawal, Susac syndrome patients were either therapy-naive, taking corticosteroids (in some cases with IVIg as well), or taking IVIg alone. The study used repertoire sequencing to test whether antigen drove CD8+ T cell activation and differentiation in Susac syndrome.

RNA was extracted using the RNeasy kit, and roughly 0.5 to 1 microgram was reverse transcribed with random hexamers. The immunoSEQ multiplex PCR assay, covering 54 Vbeta and 13 Jbeta segments, was used to amplify TCR beta CDR3 regions. PCR amplification bias was corrected by using a synthetic template baseline for primer optimization and computational correction. The published analysis was carried out like this. Reads were annotated to V, D and J genes according to IMGT and were analyzed with immunoSEQ Analyzer, with only productive sequences retained. Clonality was computed as one minus Shannon entropy normalized by log2 of the number of productive unique sequences. Public and private clones were assessed among the 100 most prevalent clones of each patient and control. Clones were defined as Susac-specific when absent from the healthy and MS cohorts, from fewer than 1,300 published viral clones and from other ImmuneACCESS disease sequences. Clones were called with MiXCR by TCRdb after fastp trimmed the public reads at Q25, and only in-frame beta chains were retained. Identical CDR3 proteins give one entry, which carries the most common genes and DNA. TCRdb, rather than the study authors, made the V and J calls. The sample data list approximately 260,000 distinct CDR3 sequences, and 96% of these were observed just once. Approximately 0.094% of the sample is held by the ten biggest clonotypes.

High-throughput TCR beta sequencing profiled peripheral blood CD8+ and CD4+ T cells from healthy donors, Susac syndrome patients and multiple sclerosis patients. The Susac syndrome patients fulfilled recently defined diagnostic criteria for either definite or probable disease. Bulk CD8+ and CD4+ T cells were purified by magnetic negative isolation, whereas CD8+ TEMRA cells were enriched by FACS. Blood was drawn into EDTA tubes, processed within 24 hours, and PBMCs were isolated by density gradient centrifugation. PBMCs intended for TCR sequencing were cryopreserved in liquid nitrogen and thawed later in a water bath at 37 degrees C. Purity of sorted or isolated CD4+, CD8+ and CD8+ TEMRA cells was at least 90%. What the work shows at the level of the full study, not this receptor alone: The study acknowledged that relatively few individuals were included in the TCR sequencing and HLA analysis. In the CD4+ T cell repertoire of Susac syndrome patients, clonal expansion was not detected.

Regarding this clonotype: Its antigen is unknown. Base qualities are not provided; no much larger clone lies one nucleotide away.

This clonotype was sampled from a human donor with Susac syndrome. Sequenced: CD4+ T cells from PBMCs.

The CDR3 protein sequence reads: CASSVNRAAAFF. The nucleotide sequence reads as follows: TGTGCCAGCAGCGTCAACAGGGCTGCAGCTTTCTTT. The V and J genes are TRBV9 and TRBJ1-1; a weak D assignment points to TRBD1 (6 bases agree). CDR1 and CDR2 were assigned from the germline V gene as SGDLS and YYNGEE. V is shortened by 2 bases, J by 10 bases, and the region joining them spans 12 bases. From cysteine to phenylalanine, the CDR3 is 12 amino acids long. Of all the DNA, just the CDR3 is kept, 36 bases in frame from base 1.